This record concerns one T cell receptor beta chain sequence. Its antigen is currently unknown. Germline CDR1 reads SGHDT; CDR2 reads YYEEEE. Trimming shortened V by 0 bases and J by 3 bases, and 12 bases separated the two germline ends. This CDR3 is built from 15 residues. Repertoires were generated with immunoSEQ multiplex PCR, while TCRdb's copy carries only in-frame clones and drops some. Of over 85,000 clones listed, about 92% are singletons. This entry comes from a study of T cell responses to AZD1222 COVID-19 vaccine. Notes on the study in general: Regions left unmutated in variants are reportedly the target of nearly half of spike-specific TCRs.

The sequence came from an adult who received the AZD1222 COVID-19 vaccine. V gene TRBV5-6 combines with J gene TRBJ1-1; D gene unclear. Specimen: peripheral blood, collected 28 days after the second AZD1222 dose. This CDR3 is CASSLALATHTEAFF. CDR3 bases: TGTGCCAGCAGCTTGGCCCTGGCAACCCACACTGAAGCTTTCTTT.